This TCR beta chain was retrieved from a study of beta chain features in type 1 diabetes. On the study more broadly: Researchers looked at 107,917,701 sorted cells across all samples. Study results and limitations: Insertions at VDJ junctions were less frequent in type 1 diabetes patients. These patients also deleted more nucleotides at the same junctions. Healthy donors had naive, central memory and Treg TCRB repertoires that appeared less similar than those seen among patients.

This clone occurred a few times. Its antigen is as yet unknown. Additional DNA sequences in this sample encode the identical CDR3. Germline V lookup: CDR1 KGHSH, CDR2 LQKENI. The CDR3 has 13 amino acids. V was trimmed by 3 bases and J by 5 bases, leaving 8 bases between them. TCRB transcripts that were expressed got sequenced, as all of the isolated RNA had been reverse transcribed. The table came from immunoSEQ multiplex PCR; TCRdb's copy has only in-frame clones and leaves some out. Here the sample spans about 290,000 clones, 7% to 9% being singletons. It was via CD45RO/CCR7/CD25/CD127/CD95/CD27 that CD4+ naive, central memory, regulatory and stem cell-like memory cells were sorted.

The sequenced material came from central memory CD4+ T cells from blood. This rearrangement joins TRBV18 to TRBJ1-5, with D possibly matching TRBD1 (5 bases). The sequence was obtained from a woman under 30 in good health. CDR3 sequence: CASSPQGDQPQHF. In nucleotides, the CDR3 is TGTGCCAGCTCACCCCAGGGAGATCAGCCCCAGCATTTT.